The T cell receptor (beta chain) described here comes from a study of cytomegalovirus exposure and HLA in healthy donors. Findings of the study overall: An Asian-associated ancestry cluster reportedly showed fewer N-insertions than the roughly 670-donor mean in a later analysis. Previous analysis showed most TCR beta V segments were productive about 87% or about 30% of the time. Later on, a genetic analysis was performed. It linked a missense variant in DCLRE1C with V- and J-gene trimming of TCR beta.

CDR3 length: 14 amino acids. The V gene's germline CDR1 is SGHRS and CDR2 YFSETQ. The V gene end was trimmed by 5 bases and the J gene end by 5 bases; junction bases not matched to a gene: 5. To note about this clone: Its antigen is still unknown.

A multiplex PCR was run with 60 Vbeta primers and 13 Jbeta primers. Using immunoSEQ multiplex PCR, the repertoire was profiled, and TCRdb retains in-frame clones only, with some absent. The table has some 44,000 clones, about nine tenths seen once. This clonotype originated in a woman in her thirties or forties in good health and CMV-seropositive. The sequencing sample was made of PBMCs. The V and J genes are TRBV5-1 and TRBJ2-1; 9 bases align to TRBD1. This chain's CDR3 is CASRIQGANNEQFF. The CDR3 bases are TGCGCCAGCAGAATACAGGGGGCTAACAATGAGCAGTTCTTC.